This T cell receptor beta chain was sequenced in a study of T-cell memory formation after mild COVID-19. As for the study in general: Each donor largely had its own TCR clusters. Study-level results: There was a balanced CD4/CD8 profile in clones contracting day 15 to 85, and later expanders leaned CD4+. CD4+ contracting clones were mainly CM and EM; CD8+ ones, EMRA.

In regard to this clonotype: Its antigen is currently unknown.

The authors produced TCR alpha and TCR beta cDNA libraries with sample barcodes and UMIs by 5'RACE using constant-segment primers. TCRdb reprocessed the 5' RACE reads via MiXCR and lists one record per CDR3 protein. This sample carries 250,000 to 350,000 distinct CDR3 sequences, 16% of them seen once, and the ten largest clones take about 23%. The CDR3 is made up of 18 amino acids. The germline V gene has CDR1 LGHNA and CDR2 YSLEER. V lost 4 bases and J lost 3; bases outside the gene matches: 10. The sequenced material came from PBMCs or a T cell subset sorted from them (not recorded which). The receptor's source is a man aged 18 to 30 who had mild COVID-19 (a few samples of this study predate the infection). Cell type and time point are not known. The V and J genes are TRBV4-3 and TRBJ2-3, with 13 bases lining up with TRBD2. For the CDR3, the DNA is TGCGCCAGCAGCCGAAGGACTAGCGGGGGCCAAAAGACAGATACGCAGTATTTT. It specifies CASSRRTSGGQKTDTQYF.